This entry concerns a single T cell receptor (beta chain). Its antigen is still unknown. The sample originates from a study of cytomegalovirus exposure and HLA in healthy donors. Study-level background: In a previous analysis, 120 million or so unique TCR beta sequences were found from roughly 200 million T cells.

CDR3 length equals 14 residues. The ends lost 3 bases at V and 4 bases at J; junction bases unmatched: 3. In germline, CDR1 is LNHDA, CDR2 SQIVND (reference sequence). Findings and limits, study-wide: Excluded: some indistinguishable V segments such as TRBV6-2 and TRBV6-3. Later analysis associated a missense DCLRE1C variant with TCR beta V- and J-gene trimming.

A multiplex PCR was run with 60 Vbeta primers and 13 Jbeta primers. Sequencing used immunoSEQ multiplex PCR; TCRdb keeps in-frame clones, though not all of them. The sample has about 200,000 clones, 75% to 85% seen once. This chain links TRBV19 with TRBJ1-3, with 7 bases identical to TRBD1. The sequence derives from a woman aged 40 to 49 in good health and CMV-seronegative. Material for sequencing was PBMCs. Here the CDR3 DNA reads TGTGCCAGTAGTATCCGGGACAGAGGAAACACCATATATTTT. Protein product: CASSIRDRGNTIYF.